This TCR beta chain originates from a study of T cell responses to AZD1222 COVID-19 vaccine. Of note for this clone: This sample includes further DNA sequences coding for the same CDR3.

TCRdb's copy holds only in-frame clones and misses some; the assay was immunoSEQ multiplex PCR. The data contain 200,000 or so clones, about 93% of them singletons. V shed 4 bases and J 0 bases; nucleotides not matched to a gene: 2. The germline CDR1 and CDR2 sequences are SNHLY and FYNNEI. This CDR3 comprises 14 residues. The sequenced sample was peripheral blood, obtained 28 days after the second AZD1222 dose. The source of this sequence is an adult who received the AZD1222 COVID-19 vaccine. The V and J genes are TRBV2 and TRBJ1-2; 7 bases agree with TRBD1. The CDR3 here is CASSGDRANYGYTF. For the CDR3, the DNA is TGTGCCAGCAGTGGGGACAGAGCTAACTATGGCTACACCTTC.